These T cell receptor beta chains were read from a single sample in a study of T-cell reconstitution after alpha-beta-depleted transplantation in children. TCRdb processed the PCR reads anew with MiXCR; each CDR3 protein has one entry. In the table there are 450,000 to 600,000 distinct CDR3 sequences, less than 35% of which are singletons. The material sequenced was PBMCs from the stem cell graft donor, taken from the stem cell graft. The receptors shown here come from a human donor who donated a stem cell graft to a child with aplastic anemia. CDR3s include the opening cysteine and the closing phenylalanine or tryptophan. Size is stated for part of the rows, as once, few or many counts, or as a class when the clone is expanded.

>TRBV27|TRBJ2-7|.
CASSLAGLFNEQYF
>TRBV7-2|TRBJ1-4|.
CASSSWGEKLFF
>TRBV7-2|TRBJ1-5|.
CASSPGTGWSNQPQHF
>TRBV7-2|TRBJ2-1|.
CASSYRGTSGSNEQFF
>TRBV7-9|TRBJ2-7|few
CASSPTTSGTYEQYF
>TRBV29-1|TRBJ1-1|few
CSATTGATEAFF
>TRBV30|TRBJ1-1|.
CAWTPDRGGTEAFF
>TRBV5-4|TRBJ2-1|few
CASSFRAGVGNEQFF
>TRBV4-2|TRBJ2-2|.
CASSQDVRGDVTGELFF
>TRBV4-2|TRBJ1-3|few
CASSQETGKGNTIYF
>TRBV18|TRBJ1-4|.
CASSPRSGVNEKLFF
>TRBV5-1|TRBJ1-1|few
CASSLIREAEAFF
>TRBV27|TRBJ2-7|few
CASSLSGPPGSEQYF
>TRBV29-1|TRBJ2-3|few
CSVDGGGTDTQYF
>TRBV7-2|TRBJ1-4|.
CASRGQQNEKLFF
>TRBV9|TRBJ1-1|few
CASSGGGQLQYNTEAFF
>TRBV6-2/TRBV6-3|TRBJ1-2|few
CASSYMPNYGYTF
>TRBV6-1|TRBJ2-6|.
CASSEYLSGANVLTF
>TRBV28|TRBJ2-1|few
CASSSQGTGGNEQFF
>TRBV7-3|TRBJ2-2|.
CASSPGRTTGELFF
>TRBV6-2/TRBV6-3|TRBJ1-1|.
CASSYSSKVSVSTEAFF
>TRBV7-2|TRBJ2-1|few
CASSTTGGGSWNEQFF
>TRBV5-6|TRBJ1-1|few
CASSLPRETLNTEAFF
>TRBV27|TRBJ2-5|few
CASSLRTGREETQYF
>TRBV10-2|TRBJ1-1|few
CASSEIRRENTEAFF
>TRBV20-1|TRBJ1-5|.
CSAREGGQPQHF
>TRBV13|TRBJ1-1|.
CASSFTGSWEDTEAFF
>TRBV7-2|TRBJ1-5|.
CASSETGDSNQPQHF
>TRBV7-9|TRBJ2-5|once
CASSLWTGYQETQYF
>TRBV7-2|TRBJ2-3|.
CASSRTYVGRTDTQYF
>TRBV10-3|TRBJ1-5|many
CAISGASQDQPQHF
>TRBV20-1|TRBJ2-7|few
CSARLAAISYEQYF
>TRBV27|TRBJ2-7|few
CASRGTASSSYEQYF
>TRBV7-9|TRBJ2-3|few
CASRSTGRTQYF
>TRBV5-1|TRBJ2-7|.
CASAAAPPYEQYF
>TRBV23-1|TRBJ2-7|few
CASSQSGEQYF
>TRBV29-1|TRBJ2-5|few
CSVEVAGGRFAETQYF
>TRBV7-9|TRBJ1-1|.
CASSLQTAPQSEAFF
>TRBV6-1|TRBJ2-1|few
CASRLSSYNEQFF
>TRBV6-1|TRBJ1-3|.
CASREGGGNTIYF
>TRBV5-4|TRBJ1-3|.
CASSLEAGSAGNTIYF